The 26 T cell receptor beta chains below all came from one sample that was sequenced in a study of vaccination and CD4 T cells after COVID-19. With the Oncomine TCR Beta short-read assay, DNA from cultured CD4+ T cells was sequenced. MiXCR, run by TCRdb on the PCR reads, gives a single entry per CDR3 protein. This table holds about 7,000 distinct CDR3 sequences, around 49% found once. The antigens for these receptors are not known. Indicated treatment: roughly 10-day PBMC culture with coronavirus spike peptide pools or control peptides (ViraFEST assay). Samples of CD4+ T cells were obtained from the unexposed donor before the COVID-19 pandemic (2011-2018). Sequencing input: CD4+ T cells from blood, cultured in vitro. These receptors were collected from a human donor in good health.

Here the CDR3 reads CASSQLGSGGAADTQYF. Written as DNA, the CDR3 is TGTGCCAGCAGCCAACTGGGCAGCGGGGGGGCAGCTGATACGCAGTATTTT. The chain combines TRBV7-2 with TRBJ2-3, with 10 bases aligning to TRBD2. The CDR3 is made up of 17 amino acids. Germline CDR1 is SGHTA and CDR2 is FQGNSA. The J segment lost 6 bases and the V segment lost 5 bases, leaving 14 bases of the junction unmatched.

This clonotype was seen only a few times. The chain couples TRBV12-3 or TRBV12-4 to TRBJ1-2; D is unresolved. V was trimmed by 0 bases and J by 9 bases, leaving 5 bases between them. The CDR3 spans 11 residues. The CDR3 nucleotides are TGTGCCAGCAGTTTAGCAGGGAGCTACACCTTC. Residues: CASSLAGSYTF.

The rearrangement links TRBV6-5 to TRBJ1-5; D may be TRBD1 (6 bases). Germline CDR1 and CDR2: MNHEY and SVGAGI. This CDR3 spans 14 amino acids. The V gene lost 5 bases and the J gene lost 6 bases, with 14 bases spanning the gap. This chain's CDR3 is CASSHLTGSQPQHF. As DNA, the CDR3 is TGTGCCAGCAGTCACTTGACAGGTTCTCAGCCCCAGCATTTT.

The V and J genes are TRBV7-6 and TRBJ2-5, with D possibly being TRBD1 or TRBD2 (7 bases each). Germline CDR1 and CDR2: SGHVS and FNYEAQ. The CDR3 totals 16 residues. The V and J ends lost 5 bases and 5 bases respectively, with 21 bases between them. Here the CDR3 DNA reads TGTGCCAGCAGCCGAGAGGGGGCGGCAGCGGGGGAGACCCAGTACTTC. It is translated as CASSREGAAAGETQYF.

The count of this clonotype is one. The chain recombines TRBV30 with TRBJ1-1; D not resolved. Germline V gene data show CDR1 as GTSNPN and CDR2 as SVGIG (reference sequence). The V and J ends lost 1 base and 2 bases respectively, with 11 bases between them. This CDR3 spans 14 amino acids. In nucleotides, the CDR3 is TGTGCCTGGAGTGCATCGGCCACCAACACTGAAGCTTTCTTT. Amino acid sequence: CAWSASATNTEAFF. Supplemented by reference TRBV30 and TRBJ1-1, the full variable domain reads SQTIHQWPATLVQPVGSPLSLECTVEGTSNPNLYWYRQAAGRGLQLLFYSVGIGQISSEVPQNLSASRPQDRQFILSSKKLLLSDSGFYLCAWSASATNTEAFFGQGTRLTVV.

The chain recombines TRBV10-1 with TRBJ1-1; 8 nucleotides match TRBD1. V was pared by 4 bases and J by 4 bases, with 2 bases of the junction left unmatched. Germline V CDR1 and CDR2: WNHNN, SYGVQD (reference sequence). The CDR3 has 13 amino acids. DNA for the CDR3: TGCGCCAGCAGTGGACAGGGGTCCACTGAAGCTTTCTTT. It yields the protein CASSGQGSTEAFF.

This clonotype has more than one count but fewer than ten. This chain joins TRBV21-1 and TRBJ2-3. TRBV21-1 corresponds to a pseudogene. CDR3 length: 14 residues. CDR3 in DNA: TGTGCCAGCAGCATTTGGGGTCACACAGATACGCAGTATTTT. Translated: CASSIWGHTDTQYF.

V gene TRBV19 combines with J gene TRBJ1-1, with 9 bases identical to TRBD1. Germline CDR1 reads LNHDA; CDR2 reads SQIVND (reference sequence). The V segment lost 6 bases and the J segment 6 bases; nucleotides outside the gene matches: 11. There are 15 residues in the CDR3. CDR3: CASSPRTGVLAEAFF. As DNA, the CDR3 is TGTGCCAGTAGCCCGAGGACAGGGGTGTTGGCTGAAGCTTTCTTT.

The CDR3, as DNA: TGTGCCAGCAGGGCCAAGGACAGGCTAGGCACTGAAGCTTTCTTT. The encoded protein is CASRAKDRLGTEAFF. The chain uses TRBV7-9 and TRBJ1-1; 7 bases map to TRBD1. The CDR3 contains 15 residues. Looked up from germline, CDR1 is SEHNR and CDR2 is FQNEAQ (reference sequence). Trimming cost V 6 bases and J 4 bases; bases outside gene matches: 11.

This chain links TRBV7-7 with TRBJ2-7; TRBD1 matches 8 bases. V shed 8 bases, J shed 5 bases, and the junction held 8 bases outside the gene matches. The CDR3 is 13 amino acids. Germline V gene sequence: CDR1 SSHAT, CDR2 FNYEAQ (reference sequence). The CDR3 loop reads CASSRDRSHEQYF. CDR3 bases: TGTGCCAGCTCCCGGGACAGGTCCCACGAGCAGTACTTC.

The rearrangement links TRBV10-3 to TRBJ2-3, with 8 bases matching TRBD1. Germline V gene lookup returns CDR1 ENHRY and CDR2 SYGVKD. The trim removed 3 bases at V and 8 bases at J, leaving 7 bases unmatched. The CDR3 extends over 14 amino acids. The DNA for the CDR3 is TGTGCCATCAGTGACGGGACAGGTTTAGGTACGCAGTATTTT. Protein: CAISDGTGLGTQYF.

V and J are TRBV6-2 or TRBV6-3 and TRBJ2-3; D uncertain. The CDR3 consists of 13 residues. V was pared by 2 bases and J by 7 bases, with 10 bases between. Germline V gene lookup returns CDR1 MNHEY and CDR2 SVGEGT. CDR3 protein: CASSYGNTNTQYF. Here the CDR3 DNA reads TGTGCCAGCAGTTACGGCAACACGAATACGCAGTATTTT.

V and J are TRBV14 and TRBJ1-1, with D possibly being TRBD1 (6 bases). V was clipped by 4 bases and J by 4 bases, with 13 bases between them. CDR1 and CDR2 (germline): SGHDN, FVKESK. The CDR3 totals 14 residues. The CDR3 bases are TGTGCCAGCAGCCGGCTGGGGACATTCACTGAAGCTTTCTTT. It translates to CASSRLGTFTEAFF.

This chain connects TRBV5-4 to TRBJ1-5; possibly TRBD1 for D (5 bases). V was pared by 3 bases and J by 5 bases, with 12 bases between. Germline V CDR1 and CDR2: SGHNT, YYREEE (reference sequence). The CDR3 consists of 14 residues. The CDR3 DNA sequence: TGTGCCAGCAGCTCGAGGGACGATGATCAGCCCCAGCATTTT. Translating it yields CASSSRDDDQPQHF.

A few counts support this clonotype. J is TRBJ1-2 and V is TRBV6-1; D is perhaps TRBD1 (6 bases). CDR1 is MNHNS, CDR2 SASEGT, per germline. Trimming pared 6 bases from V and 2 bases from J, leaving 13 bases between. The CDR3 extends over 14 amino acids. CDR3 sequence reads: CASSRLTGNYGYTF. The CDR3 nucleotides read TGTGCCAGCAGCCGCCTTACAGGGAACTATGGCTACACCTTC.

This clonotype was detected only a few times. The chain joins TRBV9 to TRBJ2-7, with 15 bases identical to TRBD2. The J segment lost 9 bases and the V segment lost 4 bases, leaving 5 bases of the junction unmatched. CDR1 is SGDLS, CDR2 YYNGEE, per germline. The CDR3 consists of 14 residues. CDR3 residues: CASSSGTSGGWQYF. The CDR3 DNA reads TGTGCCAGCAGCAGCGGGACTAGCGGGGGGTGGCAGTACTTC.

This clonotype occurred a few times. V usage is TRBV6-1 and J usage is TRBJ2-7, with a weak D call TRBD1 (5 bases). CDR1 and CDR2 from the germline V gene are MNHNS and SASEGT. Between the trimmed V and J ends, which lost 1 base and 1 base, there was a span of 11 bases. CDR3 length equals 15 residues. CDR3 coding DNA: TGTGCCAGCAGTGAAGTGGGGCAGTCATCCTACGAGCAGTACTTC. It yields the protein CASSEVGQSSYEQYF.

This clonotype occurred a few times. The chain combines TRBV15 with TRBJ2-4, with 8 bases that match TRBD1. The CDR3 totals 14 residues. Germline lookup yields CDR1 LNHNV and CDR2 YYDKDF (reference sequence). Germline trimming cut 4 bases from V and 6 bases from J; bases unmatched to any gene: 5. This chain's CDR3 is CATSTRTGINIQYF. The CDR3 region has the DNA TGTGCCACCAGCACTAGGACAGGGATAAACATTCAGTACTTC.

This sequence joins TRBV20-1 and TRBJ2-7, with 8 bases fitting TRBD1. The CDR3 runs to 18 residues. Per germline, CDR1 DFQATT and CDR2 SNEGSKA (reference sequence). V was clipped by 8 bases and J by 0 bases; unmatched bases: 21. CDR3 amino acids: CSTQLGVDGGTGSYEQYF. CDR3 bases: TGCAGTACACAGCTAGGTGTGGATGGGGGGACAGGCTCCTACGAGCAGTACTTC.

The V call is TRBV7-9, the J call TRBJ2-3; maybe TRBD2 (6 bases). Germline loops: CDR1 SEHNR, CDR2 FQNEAQ (reference sequence). V was cut by 6 bases and J by 1 base, with 11 bases left in between. The CDR3 loop spans 14 amino acids. For the CDR3, the DNA is TGTGCCAGCAGTTCGGGACTCCGCACAGATACGCAGTATTTT. Residues: CASSSGLRTDTQYF.

The chain employs TRBV7-2 and TRBJ1-6; D perhaps matches TRBD1 (5 bases). The CDR3 has 16 residues. The V end was cut by 3 bases, the J end by 10 bases, with 19 bases between. Germline loops: CDR1 SGHTA, CDR2 FQGNSA. The CDR3 bases are TGTGCCAGCAGCTTTATGAAGGGTGGCTCAGGGTCACCCCTCCACTTT. Translated: CASSFMKGGSGSPLHF.

This chain uses TRBV6-5 with TRBJ1-3; maybe TRBD1 (6 bases). The CDR3 is 16 amino acids. The germline V gene has CDR1 MNHEY and CDR2 SVGAGI. V lost 4 bases to trimming and J lost 4 bases, with 17 bases between them. Here the CDR3 DNA reads TGTGCCAGCAGTTCACTAGGGGGGGGAGCCGGAAACACCATATATTTT. This translates into CASSSLGGGAGNTIYF.

This clonotype was picked up one time. The rearrangement joins TRBV21-1 to TRBJ1-2; TRBD1, the table's D call, lacks a check against the DNA. TRBV21-1 is designated a pseudogene. This CDR3 contains 16 residues. CDR3: CASSGVDGQPYYGYTF. As DNA, the CDR3 is TGTGCCAGCAGCGGCGTCGACGGACAGCCCTACTATGGCTACACCTTC.

The chain couples TRBV12-5 to TRBJ1-1; D is ambiguous. The CDR3 totals 14 residues. The V end was cut by 0 bases, the J end by 1 base, with 6 bases between. Germline V gives CDR1 LGHNT, CDR2 FRNRAP. CDR3 residues: CASGLVGGNTEAFF. The CDR3, as DNA: TGTGCTAGTGGTTTGGTAGGTGGGAACACTGAAGCTTTCTTT.

The chain employs TRBV5-4 and TRBJ2-2; D gene uncertain. The V gene lost 0 bases and the J gene lost 3 bases, with 9 bases spanning the gap. CDR1 SGHNT and CDR2 YYREEE come from the germline V gene (reference sequence). The CDR3 totals 15 residues. Here the CDR3 DNA reads TGTGCCAGCAGCTTGGCAGGCAGATACACCGGGGAGCTGTTTTTT. Its translation: CASSLAGRYTGELFF. Together with reference TRBV5-4 and TRBJ2-2, the CDR3 gives the full variable domain: ETGVTQSPTHLIKTRGQQVTLRCSSQSGHNTVSWYQQALGQGPQFIFQYYREEENGRGNFPPRFSGLQFPNYSSELNVNALELDDSALYLCASSLAGRYTGELFFGEGSRLTVL.

This clonotype has more than one count but fewer than ten. The chain links TRBV11-3 to TRBJ1-1, with 11 nucleotides matching TRBD1. This CDR3 contains 14 residues. The trim removed 5 bases at V and 5 bases at J, leaving 4 bases unmatched. Germline V gene sequence: CDR1 SGHNT, CDR2 YENEEA. The CDR3 here is CASSTGQGDTEAFF. The CDR3 bases are TGTGCCAGCAGCACGGGACAGGGGGATACTGAAGCTTTCTTT.